This T cell receptor beta chain emerged from a study of cytomegalovirus exposure and HLA in healthy donors. The protocol was immunoSEQ multiplex PCR, while the TCRdb copy is restricted to in-frame clones and leaves out a portion. The sample contains under 300,000 clones, approximately 86% of which appear only once. The CDR3 consists of 17 residues. Germline V gives CDR1 GTSNPN, CDR2 SVGIG (reference sequence). V was shortened by 0 bases and J by 1 base, with 19 bases between the two germline ends. The clonotype originates from a woman under 40 in good health and CMV-seropositive. The chain recombines TRBV30 with TRBJ2-7, with a possible D match to TRBD1 (6 bases). Sequenced sample: PBMCs. CDR3 protein: CAWSVLRQGPFSYEQYF. The DNA for the CDR3 is TGTGCCTGGAGTGTACTCCGCCAGGGGCCCTTTTCCTACGAGCAGTACTTC. The full variable domain, completed using reference TRBV30 and TRBJ2-7, is SQTIHQWPATLVQPVGSPLSLECTVEGTSNPNLYWYRQAAGRGLQLLFYSVGIGQISSEVPQNLSASRPQDRQFILSSKKLLLSDSGFYLCAWSVLRQGPFSYEQYFGPGTRLTVT.